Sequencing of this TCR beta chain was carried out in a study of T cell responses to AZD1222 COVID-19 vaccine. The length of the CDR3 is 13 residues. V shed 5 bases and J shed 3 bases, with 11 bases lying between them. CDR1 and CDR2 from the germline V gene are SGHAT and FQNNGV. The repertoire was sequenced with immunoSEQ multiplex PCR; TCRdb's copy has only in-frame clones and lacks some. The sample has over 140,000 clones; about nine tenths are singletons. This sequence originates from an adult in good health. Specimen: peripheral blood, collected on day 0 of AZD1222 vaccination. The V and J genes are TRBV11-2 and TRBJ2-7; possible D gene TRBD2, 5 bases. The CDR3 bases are TGTGCCAGCAGCCCCGTTCGGGGCTACGAGCAGTACTTC. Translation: CASSPVRGYEQYF.